Listed here are 29 T cell receptor beta chains from one sample, sequenced in a study of OX40 agonist ivuxolimab in advanced cancers. The library was built by means of the immunoSEQ multiplex PCR assay. TCRdb carries this immuneACCESS record with in-frame sequences only. Its versions omit some clonotypes, under half of them owing to an unresolved V gene in the studies checked, with the rest unexplained. The sample contains roughly 40,000 clones, about 90% of them found a single time. 13% to 15% of the sample is held by the ten biggest clonotypes. Sequencing was performed on CD4+ or CD8+ T cells sorted from blood, taken in a trial of the OX40 agonist ivuxolimab. These receptor sequences come from an adult with an advanced solid tumor such as melanoma, head and neck, liver or kidney cancer.

The V gene is TRBV19, the J gene TRBJ2-1; 10 nucleotides align to TRBD2. Trimming removed 5 bases from V and 4 bases from J; junction bases left unmatched: 8. Germline V gives CDR1 LNHDA, CDR2 SQIVND (reference sequence). This CDR3 has 16 amino acids. The CDR3 nucleotides read TGTGCCAGTAGTGTCGGACTAGCGGAGGGTTACAATGAGCAGTTCTTC. Residues: CASSVGLAEGYNEQFF.

This clone was detected once. V gene TRBV5-1 combines with J gene TRBJ1-1; weak D call: TRBD1 (6 bases). Germline-derived CDR1 and CDR2 are SGHRS and YFSETQ. The length of the CDR3 is 15 residues. Trimming pared 0 bases from V and 0 bases from J, leaving 9 bases between. CDR3 coding DNA: TGCGCCAGCAGCTTGGGGGCAGGGGTGAACACTGAAGCTTTCTTT. It translates to CASSLGAGVNTEAFF.

The genes are TRBV29-1 and TRBJ2-1; 9 positions match TRBD2. Germline-derived CDR1 and CDR2 are SQVTM and ANQGSEA. This CDR3 is built from 14 residues. This CDR3 reads CSSVLAGSYNEQFF. The DNA for the CDR3 is TGCAGTTCCGTGCTAGCGGGGTCGTACAATGAGCAGTTCTTC.

The V gene is TRBV29-1, the J gene TRBJ1-2; possible D gene TRBD1, 6 bases. CDR3 size: 15 residues. Germline V gene sequence: CDR1 SQVTM, CDR2 ANQGSEA. Trimming took off 6 bases at V and 0 bases at J, with 17 bases between the two ends. The CDR3 coding sequence is TGCAGCGTCGACCAAGGGGGTACCGCTAACTATGGCTACACCTTC. Amino acid sequence: CSVDQGGTANYGYTF.

The sample holds one count of this clone. The J gene is TRBJ1-5, the V gene TRBV6-5, with D unclear. CDR1 is MNHEY, CDR2 SVGAGI, per germline. The CDR3 totals 15 residues. V shed 5 bases and J shed 2 bases, with 13 bases lying between them. The CDR3 loop reads CASSSTQRGNQPQHF. CDR3 bases: TGTGCCAGCAGTAGCACACAGAGGGGCAATCAGCCCCAGCATTTT.

As concerns this clone: The sample carries other DNA sequences with the same CDR3. The V gene is TRBV28, the J gene TRBJ2-1, with 9 bases lining up with TRBD2. Trimming cost V 6 bases and J 2 bases; bases outside gene matches: 2. The germline V gene has CDR1 MDHEN and CDR2 SYDVKM. The CDR3 extends over 14 amino acids. CDR3 region: CASRPSGTYNEQFF. CDR3 in DNA: TGTGCCAGCAGGCCTAGCGGGACCTACAATGAGCAGTTCTTC.

The count of this clone is one. V is TRBV2 and J is TRBJ2-1, with 8 bases fitting TRBD2. The germline V gene encodes CDR1 SNHLY and CDR2 FYNNEI. Germline trimming cut 2 bases from V and 4 bases from J; bases unmatched to any gene: 4. The CDR3 totals 15 residues. The DNA for the CDR3 is TGTGCCAGCAGTGAACAAGCGGGAGATTACAATGAGCAGTTCTTC. Translating gives CASSEQAGDYNEQFF.

The chain combines TRBV7-2 with TRBJ2-7; D remains ambiguous. Germline V CDR1 and CDR2: SGHTA, FQGNSA. V was shortened by 4 bases and J by 0 bases, with 10 bases between the two germline ends. This CDR3 is built from 14 residues. Here the CDR3 reads CASSYPISSYEQYF. The CDR3 DNA is TGTGCCAGCAGCTATCCCATAAGCTCCTACGAGCAGTACTTC.

This clone was seen only a few times. This chain links TRBV5-1 with TRBJ1-3, with 7 bases that match TRBD1. The V and J ends lost 3 bases and 2 bases, in that order; junction bases with no gene match: 8. Germline CDR1 SGHRS, CDR2 YFSETQ. CDR3 length: 16 amino acids. The CDR3: CASSSLEGAAGNTIYF. DNA for the CDR3: TGCGCCAGCAGCTCCCTTGAGGGGGCGGCTGGAAACACCATATATTTT.

This clone was observed once. This chain joins TRBV7-2 and TRBJ1-2; no clear D gene. This CDR3 is 13 amino acids long. The V gene's germline CDR1 is SGHTA and CDR2 FQGNSA. The V and J ends lost 1 base and 0 bases respectively, with 3 bases between them. The CDR3 DNA reads as TGTGCCAGCAGCTTAGGAGCTAACTATGGCTACACCTTC. This translates into CASSLGANYGYTF.

This clone was detected once. V is TRBV19 and J is TRBJ1-1; the match to TRBD1 covers 8 bases. The CDR3 totals 12 residues. The trim removed 10 bases at V and 7 bases at J, leaving 8 bases unmatched. Germline-derived CDR1 and CDR2 are LNHDA and SQIVND (reference sequence). The CDR3 reads CATRDRGIEAFF. The CDR3 coding sequence is TGTGCCACCAGAGACAGGGGCATTGAAGCTTTCTTT.

This clone has only a few counts. The chain joins TRBV5-5 to TRBJ1-5; the D gene is possibly TRBD1 (5 bases). The V end was cut by 3 bases, the J end by 5 bases, with 9 bases between. This CDR3 contains 13 residues. Germline V gene sequence: CDR1 SGHKS, CDR2 YYEKEE (reference sequence). This CDR3 is CASSWGPDQPQHF. The CDR3 nucleotides read TGTGCCAGCAGCTGGGGACCCGATCAGCCCCAGCATTTT.

V and J are TRBV28 and TRBJ2-7, with D possibly being TRBD2 (6 bases). V gave up 5 bases and J gave up 6 bases, with 17 bases separating them. Germline V gene lookup returns CDR1 MDHEN and CDR2 SYDVKM. CDR3 length: 14 amino acids. CDR3 loop: CASSPRRAEVEQYF. DNA for the CDR3: TGTGCCAGCAGTCCCCGGAGGGCCGAGGTCGAGCAGTACTTC.

This chain joins TRBV14 and TRBJ2-7; D unclear. This CDR3 region has 12 residues. V was trimmed by 4 bases and J by 2 bases, leaving 6 bases between them. Germline-derived CDR1 and CDR2 are SGHDN and FVKESK. The CDR3 DNA reads as TGTGCCAGCAGCCCTGACACCTACGAGCAGTACTTC. Amino acids: CASSPDTYEQYF.

The chain combines TRBV9 with TRBJ2-7; 9 bases map to TRBD2. V lost 0 bases and J lost 3; bases outside the gene matches: 7. Germline V gives CDR1 SGDLS, CDR2 YYNGEE. The CDR3 contains 16 residues. The chain's CDR3 is CASSVGASGTFYEQYF. The CDR3 region has the DNA TGTGCCAGCAGCGTAGGGGCTAGCGGGACGTTCTACGAGCAGTACTTC.

The chain couples TRBV19 to TRBJ1-1; weak D call: TRBD1 (5 bases). The CDR3 extends over 15 amino acids. Per germline, CDR1 LNHDA and CDR2 SQIVND (reference sequence). Trimming removed 5 bases at V and 4 bases at J, with 17 bases between. DNA of the CDR3: TGTGCCAGTAGTCCGGGCCACGGGACGAGCACTGAAGCTTTCTTT. Translation: CASSPGHGTSTEAFF.

The J gene is TRBJ2-1, the V gene TRBV27; 11 bases fit TRBD2. Germline V gene data show CDR1 as MNHEY and CDR2 as SMNVEV (reference sequence). Germline trimming cut 1 base from V and 6 bases from J; bases unmatched to any gene: 17. The CDR3 runs 20 residues. This chain's CDR3 is CASSLFAPVGSGRAVNEQFF. For the CDR3, the DNA is TGTGCCAGCAGTTTATTCGCTCCCGTCGGTAGCGGGAGGGCCGTCAATGAGCAGTTCTTC.

V usage is TRBV10-2 and J usage is TRBJ2-1, with D perhaps matching TRBD1 or TRBD2 (5 bases each). V was trimmed by 5 bases and J by 8 bases, leaving 16 bases between them. The CDR3 sequence is 14 residues long. CDR1 is WSHSY and CDR2 is SAAADI in the germline V gene. The CDR3 here is CASSRAGARDEQFF. In nucleotides, the CDR3 is TGCGCCAGCAGTCGAGCCGGGGCCAGGGATGAGCAGTTCTTC.

This chain connects TRBV29-1 to TRBJ2-7; D ambiguous. Trimming left V 6 bases short and J 0 bases short, with 12 bases between. Germline loops: CDR1 SQVTM, CDR2 ANQGSEA. The CDR3 loop spans 13 amino acids. CDR3 in DNA: TGCAGCGTGCTACAGTCCAGCTCCTACGAGCAGTACTTC. Residues: CSVLQSSSYEQYF.

The V call is TRBV10-3, the J call TRBJ2-1; 9 positions match TRBD1. CDR3 size: 15 residues. Trimming at V came to 6 bases and at J to 8 bases, leaving 11 bases not matched to a gene. CDR1 is ENHRY, CDR2 SYGVKD, per germline. The DNA of the CDR3 is TGTGCCATCAGAAGGCCGGGACAGGGTACCGATGAGCAGTTCTTC. Amino acid sequence: CAIRRPGQGTDEQFF.

The chain links TRBV6-4 to TRBJ1-2, with 9 bases that match TRBD1. Germline values: CDR1 MRHNA, CDR2 SNTAGT. The CDR3 totals 15 residues. V lost 2 bases, J lost 4 bases, and 5 bases stayed unmatched. CDR3 coding DNA: TGTGCCAGCAGTGACACTGGGACAGGGATCTATGGCTACACCTTC. This gives the protein CASSDTGTGIYGYTF.

J is TRBJ2-1 and V is TRBV4-3; 10 bases match TRBD2. Germline CDR1 and CDR2: LGHNA and YSLEER. V lost 3 bases, J lost 9 bases, and 11 bases stayed unmatched. The CDR3 spans 16 residues. CDR3 coding DNA: TGCGCCAGCAGCCAGACGAGCGGGAGGGCCAGGGGTGAGCAGTTCTTC. It is translated as CASSQTSGRARGEQFF.

V is TRBV28 and J is TRBJ1-4; D may be TRBD1 (6 bases). Germline CDR1 is MDHEN and CDR2 is SYDVKM. The CDR3 has 11 amino acids. V gave up 10 bases and J gave up 8 bases, with 11 bases separating them. The CDR3 bases are TGTGCCACAGGAAGGGGGGAAAAACTGTTTTTT. Its translation is CATGRGEKLFF.

The genes are TRBV5-1 and TRBJ2-3; 10 bases agree with TRBD2. After removal of 4 bases from V and 4 bases from J, the junction contained 9 bases not matched to a gene. Germline V gives CDR1 SGHRS, CDR2 YFSETQ. CDR3 length equals 16 residues. This CDR3 reads CASSTSGTSVADTQYF. The CDR3 DNA follows: TGCGCCAGCAGCACCTCCGGGACTAGCGTGGCAGATACGCAGTATTTT.

This clone was seen once. The chain has TRBV6-6 and TRBJ2-7; D may be TRBD1 or TRBD2 (5 bases each). Germline-derived CDR1 and CDR2 are MNHNY and SVGAGI (reference sequence). The CDR3 sequence is 14 residues long. Trimming pared 2 bases from V and 3 bases from J, leaving 11 bases between. DNA for the CDR3: TGTGCCAGCAGTTACGTCCGGGGCAACTACGAGCAGTACTTC. Translating gives CASSYVRGNYEQYF.

V and J are TRBV11-2 and TRBJ2-1; TRBD2 agrees at 7 bases. The trim removed 4 bases at V and 0 bases at J, leaving 3 bases unmatched. This CDR3 contains 15 residues. Germline lookup yields CDR1 SGHAT and CDR2 FQNNGV. CDR3 sequence (DNA): TGTGCCAGCAGCTCTAGCGGTAGCTCCTACAATGAGCAGTTCTTC. This codes for CASSSSGSSYNEQFF.

V and J are TRBV10-2 and TRBJ2-2, with D possibly matching TRBD2 (6 bases). CDR1 is WSHSY and CDR2 is SAAADI in the germline V gene. This CDR3 comprises 15 residues. Between the trimmed V and J ends, which lost 7 bases and 4 bases, there was a span of 16 bases. The DNA of the CDR3 is TGCGCCAGCACCCAGGCTAGCGCGTCCACCGGGGAGCTGTTTTTT. Translated: CASTQASASTGELFF.

In its sample, this clone was seen a few times. V is TRBV29-1 and J is TRBJ2-7; possibly TRBD1 or TRBD2 for D (5 bases each). The germline CDR1 and CDR2 sequences are SQVTM and ANQGSEA. The V end lost 3 bases, the J end lost 0 bases, and 9 bases lay between the germline ends. The CDR3 sequence is 13 residues long. The CDR3 DNA reads TGCAGCGTTGAGGGACGGAACTCCTACGAGCAGTACTTC. Translated, it gives CSVEGRNSYEQYF.

The chain uses TRBV28 and TRBJ2-7, with no clear D. V lost 2 bases and J 6 bases, leaving 8 bases between the germline ends. This CDR3 region has 12 residues. From germline, CDR1 is MDHEN and CDR2 SYDVKM. The DNA of the CDR3 is TGTGCCAGCAGTTTACCCAGCTTCGAGCAGTACTTC. It is translated as CASSLPSFEQYF.